This TCR beta chain was captured by sequencing in a study of blood T cell repertoires in COVID-19. Germline values: CDR1 SGHRS, CDR2 YFSETQ. V shed 5 bases, J shed 9 bases, and the junction held 14 bases outside the gene matches. This CDR3 has 15 residues. The assay was immunoSEQ multiplex PCR, and TCRdb's table has in-frame clones only and misses some. The sample includes approximately 90,000 clones, about 80% seen only once; the top ten take over 15%. The chain has TRBV5-1 and TRBJ2-1, with 7 bases matching TRBD2. The sample comprised peripheral blood. The sequence derives from a woman of 80 years or more with acute or convalescent COVID-19. The CDR3 nucleotides are TGCGCCAGCAGGCGAGCGGGGCCGCAGATGAGTGAGCAGTTCTTC. Translation: CASRRAGPQMSEQFF.